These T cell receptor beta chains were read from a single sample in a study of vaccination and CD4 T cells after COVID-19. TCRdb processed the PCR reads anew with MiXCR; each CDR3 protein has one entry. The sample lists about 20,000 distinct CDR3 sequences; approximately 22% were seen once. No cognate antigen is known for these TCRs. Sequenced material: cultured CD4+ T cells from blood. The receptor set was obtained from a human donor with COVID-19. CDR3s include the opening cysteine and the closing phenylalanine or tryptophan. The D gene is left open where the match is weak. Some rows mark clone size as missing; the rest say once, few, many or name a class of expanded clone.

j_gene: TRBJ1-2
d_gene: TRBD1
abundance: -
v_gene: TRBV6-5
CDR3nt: TGTGCCAGCAGTTCCGCGACAGGGCCCAGCTGGGGCTACACCTTC
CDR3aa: CASSSATGPSWGYTF

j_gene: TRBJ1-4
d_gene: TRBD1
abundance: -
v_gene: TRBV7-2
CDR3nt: TGTGCCAGCAGCTCGGGACAGAACTGGGGTGAAAAACTGTTTTTT
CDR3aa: CASSSGQNWGEKLFF

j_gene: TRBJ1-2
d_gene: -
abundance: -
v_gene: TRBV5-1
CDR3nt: TGCGCCAGCAGCTTGGCCTTGGACAGCCAGTTATTCTATGGCTACACCTTC
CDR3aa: CASSLALDSQLFYGYTF

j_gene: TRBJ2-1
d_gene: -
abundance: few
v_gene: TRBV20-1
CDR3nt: TGCAGTGCTAGAGCACGGGGGAGCTCCTACAATGAGCAGTTCTTC
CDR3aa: CSARARGSSYNEQFF

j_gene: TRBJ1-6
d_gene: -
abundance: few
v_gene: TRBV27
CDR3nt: TGTGCCAGCAGTTTACCCAGAAAACAGGGCTATAATTCACCCCTCCACTTT
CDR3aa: CASSLPRKQGYNSPLHF

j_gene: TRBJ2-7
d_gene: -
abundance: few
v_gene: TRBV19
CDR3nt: TGTGCCAGTAGTTTCTCGAAGGGGGGCGGCGAGCAGTACTTC
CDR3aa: CASSFSKGGGEQYF

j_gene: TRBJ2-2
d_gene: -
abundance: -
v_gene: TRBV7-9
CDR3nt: TGTGCCAGCAGCTCTCAGGGGCGGGCAAACACCGGGGAGCTGTTTTTT
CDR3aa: CASSSQGRANTGELFF

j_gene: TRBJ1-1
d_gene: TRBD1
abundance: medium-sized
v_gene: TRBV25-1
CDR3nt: TGTGCCAGCAGGCTGACAGGGGCAGGTGGGAACACTGAAGCTTTCTTT
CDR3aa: CASRLTGAGGNTEAFF

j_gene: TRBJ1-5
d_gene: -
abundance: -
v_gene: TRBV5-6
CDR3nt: TGTGCCAGCAGCTTGGCGGCGGGGGAACAGCCCCAGCATTTT
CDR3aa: CASSLAAGEQPQHF

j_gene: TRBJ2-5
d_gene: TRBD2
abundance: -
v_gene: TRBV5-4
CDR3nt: TGTGCCAGCAGGGGGACCTCGGGGGCGGGGGGCAGAGAGACCCAGTACTTC
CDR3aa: CASRGTSGAGGRETQYF

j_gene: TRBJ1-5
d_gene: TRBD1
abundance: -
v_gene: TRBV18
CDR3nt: TGTGCCAGCTCACCTTCGACAGGGGGGAATCAGCCCCAGCATTTT
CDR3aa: CASSPSTGGNQPQHF

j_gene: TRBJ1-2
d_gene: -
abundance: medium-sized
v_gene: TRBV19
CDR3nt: TGTGCCAGTAGTGGGCGGGGGGGCTACACCTTC
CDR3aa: CASSGRGGYTF

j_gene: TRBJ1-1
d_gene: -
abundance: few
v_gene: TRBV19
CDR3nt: TGTGCCAGTAGTCCGGGACGGGAGAACACTGAAGCTTTCTTT
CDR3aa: CASSPGRENTEAFF

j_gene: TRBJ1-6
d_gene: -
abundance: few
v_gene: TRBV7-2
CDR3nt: TGTGCCAGCAGCTCGACAGAGGGGTCCTATAATTCACCCCTCCACTTT
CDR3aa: CASSSTEGSYNSPLHF

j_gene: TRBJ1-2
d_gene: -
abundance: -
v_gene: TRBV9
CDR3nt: TGTGCCAGCAGCGGACACAGGGAAGACTATGGCTACACCTTC
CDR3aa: CASSGHREDYGYTF

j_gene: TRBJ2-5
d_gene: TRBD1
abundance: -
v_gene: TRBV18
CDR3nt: TGTGCCAGCTCCAACAGGACAGGAAACCAAGAGACCCAGTACTTC
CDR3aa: CASSNRTGNQETQYF

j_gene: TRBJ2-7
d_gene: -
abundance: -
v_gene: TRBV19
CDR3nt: TGTGCCAGTAGTCCCCGCGGGGGCAGAAACGAGCAGTACTTC
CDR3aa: CASSPRGGRNEQYF

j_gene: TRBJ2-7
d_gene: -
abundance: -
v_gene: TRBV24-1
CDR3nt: TGTGCCACCAGTGAAAGGGACCACTACGAGCAGTACTTC
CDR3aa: CATSERDHYEQYF

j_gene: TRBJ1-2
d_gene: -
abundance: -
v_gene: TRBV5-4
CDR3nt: TGTGCCAGCAGCTTGGATTACGTTTCGGGCTACACCTTC
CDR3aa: CASSLDYVSGYTF

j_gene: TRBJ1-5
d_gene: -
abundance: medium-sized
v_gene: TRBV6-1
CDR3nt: TGTGCCAGCAGTGTCGGCAGGGCTAATCAGCCCCAGCATTTT
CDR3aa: CASSVGRANQPQHF

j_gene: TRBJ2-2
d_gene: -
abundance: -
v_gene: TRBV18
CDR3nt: TGTGCCAGCTCACCCGCCACCGGGGAGCTGTTTTTT
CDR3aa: CASSPATGELFF

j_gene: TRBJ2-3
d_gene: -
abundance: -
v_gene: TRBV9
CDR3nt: TGTGCCAGCAGTGCGGCACACGGGACGACTAGCACAGATACGCAGTATTTT
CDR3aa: CASSAAHGTTSTDTQYF

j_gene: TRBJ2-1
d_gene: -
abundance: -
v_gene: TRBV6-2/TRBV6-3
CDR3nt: TGTGCCAGCAGTTACAGCCCCCCTAGGCAGTTCTTC
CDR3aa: CASSYSPPRQFF

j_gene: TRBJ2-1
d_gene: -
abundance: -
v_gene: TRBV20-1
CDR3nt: TGCAGTGCTCGAAGGGGGGGGGCCTATGAGCAGTTCTTC
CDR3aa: CSARRGGAYEQFF

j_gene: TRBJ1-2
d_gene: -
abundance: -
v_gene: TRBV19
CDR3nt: TGTGCCAGTAGTGACAGGTTAGCTAACTATGGCTACACCTTC
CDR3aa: CASSDRLANYGYTF

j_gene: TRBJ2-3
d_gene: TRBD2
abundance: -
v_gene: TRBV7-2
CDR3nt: TGTGCCAGCAGCTTAGTTTCTCCAGCGGGGGGGGCAGATACGCAGTATTTT
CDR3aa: CASSLVSPAGGADTQYF

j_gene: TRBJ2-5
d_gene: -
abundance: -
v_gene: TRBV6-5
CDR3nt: TGTGCCAGCAGTTACCCCAGGCAGGGCCAAGAGACCCAGTACTTC
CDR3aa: CASSYPRQGQETQYF

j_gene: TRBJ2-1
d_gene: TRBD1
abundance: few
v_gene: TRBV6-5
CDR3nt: TGTGCCAGCATCTACTCCCCGGGACAGGGCTACAATGAGCAGTTCTTC
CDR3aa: CASIYSPGQGYNEQFF

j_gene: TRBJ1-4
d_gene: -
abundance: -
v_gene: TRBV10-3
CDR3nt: TGTGCCATCAGTTCCGGGGGAGGGGATGAAAAACTGTTTTTT
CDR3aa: CAISSGGGDEKLFF

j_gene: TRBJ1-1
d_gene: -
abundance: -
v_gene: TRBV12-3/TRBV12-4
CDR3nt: TGTGCCAGCAGTTTATACGTCGCGGGTTTGGACACTGAAGCTTTCTTT
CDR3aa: CASSLYVAGLDTEAFF

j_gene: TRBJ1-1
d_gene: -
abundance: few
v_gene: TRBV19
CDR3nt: TGTGCCAGTAGTTCTGGGATTCACACTGAAGCTTTCTTT
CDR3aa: CASSSGIHTEAFF

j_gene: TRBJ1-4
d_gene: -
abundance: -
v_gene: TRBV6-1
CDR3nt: TGTGCCAGCAGAGCCCCGGGGTATGAAAAACTGTTTTTT
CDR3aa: CASRAPGYEKLFF

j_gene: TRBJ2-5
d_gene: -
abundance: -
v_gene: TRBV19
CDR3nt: TGTGCCAGTAGTATACAGGGAAGACTCCAAGAGACCCAGTACTTC
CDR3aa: CASSIQGRLQETQYF

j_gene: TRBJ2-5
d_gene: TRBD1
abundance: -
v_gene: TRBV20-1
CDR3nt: TGCAGTGCGGGACAGGGGCGCGGAGAGACCCAGTACTTC
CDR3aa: CSAGQGRGETQYF

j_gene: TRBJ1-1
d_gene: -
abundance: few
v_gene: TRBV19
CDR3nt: TGTGCCAGTAAGCTGGCCTCCCGGGATGAAGCTTTCTTT
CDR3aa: CASKLASRDEAFF

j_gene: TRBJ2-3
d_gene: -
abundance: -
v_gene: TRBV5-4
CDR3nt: TGTGCCAGCAGCTCGGGACTTGTGGGCACAGATACGCAGTATTTT
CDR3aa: CASSSGLVGTDTQYF

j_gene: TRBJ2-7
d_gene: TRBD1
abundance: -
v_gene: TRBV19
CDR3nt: TGTGCCAGTAGTATAGGACAGGGTATCGACGAGCAGTACTTC
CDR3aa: CASSIGQGIDEQYF

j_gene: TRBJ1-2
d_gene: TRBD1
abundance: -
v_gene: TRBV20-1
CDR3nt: TGCAGTGCTTACGGACAGGTAGCCTATGGCTACACCTTC
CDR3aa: CSAYGQVAYGYTF

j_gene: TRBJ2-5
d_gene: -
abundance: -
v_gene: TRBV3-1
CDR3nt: TGTGCCAGCAGCCAGCCAGACAGGTTGGAGACCCAGTACTTC
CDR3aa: CASSQPDRLETQYF

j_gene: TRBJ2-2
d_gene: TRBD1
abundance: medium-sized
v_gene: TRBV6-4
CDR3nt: TGTGCCAGCCGCCGGGACAGGGCCAACACCGGGGAGCTGTTTTTT
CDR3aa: CASRRDRANTGELFF

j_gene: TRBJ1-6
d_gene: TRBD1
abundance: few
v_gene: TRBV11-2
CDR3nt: TGTGCCAGCAGCTTAGCACCAGGGGGGATTTCACCCCTCCACTTT
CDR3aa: CASSLAPGGISPLHF

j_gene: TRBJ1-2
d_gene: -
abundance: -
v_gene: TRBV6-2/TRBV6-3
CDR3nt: TGTGCCAGCAGCCCAATCCGCTCTCAGGGTTTTGGCTATGGCTACACCTTC
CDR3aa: CASSPIRSQGFGYGYTF

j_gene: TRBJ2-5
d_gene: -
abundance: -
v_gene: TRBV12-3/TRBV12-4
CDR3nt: TGTGCCAGCAGTCCGCTTGCCTGGGGGGAGGAGACCCAGTACTTC
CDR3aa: CASSPLAWGEETQYF

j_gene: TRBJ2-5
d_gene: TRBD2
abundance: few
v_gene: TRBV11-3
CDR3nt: TGTGCCAGCAGCCTCAGACTAGCGGGGAGTCAAGAGACCCAGTACTTC
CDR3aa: CASSLRLAGSQETQYF

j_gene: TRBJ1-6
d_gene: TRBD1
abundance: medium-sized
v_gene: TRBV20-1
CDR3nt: TGCAGTGCTGTCCCAGGGGGAGTTTCACCCCTCCACTTT
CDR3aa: CSAVPGGVSPLHF

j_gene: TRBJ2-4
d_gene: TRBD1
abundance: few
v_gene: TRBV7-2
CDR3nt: TGTGCCAGCAGCGCGAACAGGGGCTTCGTTCAGTACTTC
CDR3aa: CASSANRGFVQYF

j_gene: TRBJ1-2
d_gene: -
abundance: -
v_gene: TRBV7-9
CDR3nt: TGTGCCAGCAGCTTAGGAAGCGGGGGAGACTATGGCTACACCTTC
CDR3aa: CASSLGSGGDYGYTF

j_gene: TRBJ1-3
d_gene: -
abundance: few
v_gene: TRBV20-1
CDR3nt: TGCAGTGCTAGAGATCCCGGGCCAGGGGATCCTGGAAACACCATATATTTT
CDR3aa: CSARDPGPGDPGNTIYF

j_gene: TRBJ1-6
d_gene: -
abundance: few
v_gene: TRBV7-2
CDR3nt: TGTGCCAGCAGCTTTGGGGGCCGACATAATTCACCCCTCCACTTT
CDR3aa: CASSFGGRHNSPLHF

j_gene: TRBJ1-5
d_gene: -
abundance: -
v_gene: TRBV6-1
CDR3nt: TGTGCCAGCAGACTGTCCGGGGACAATCAGCCCCAGCATTTT
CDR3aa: CASRLSGDNQPQHF

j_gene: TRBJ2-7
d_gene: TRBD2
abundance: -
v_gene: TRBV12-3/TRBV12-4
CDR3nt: TGTGCCAGCAGTTGGACTAGCGGGACGTCCGAGCAGTACTTC
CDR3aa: CASSWTSGTSEQYF

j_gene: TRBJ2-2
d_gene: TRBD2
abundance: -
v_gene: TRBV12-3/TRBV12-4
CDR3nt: TGTGCCAGTATAGCGGGGCTAAACACCGGGGAGCTGTTTTTT
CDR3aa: CASIAGLNTGELFF

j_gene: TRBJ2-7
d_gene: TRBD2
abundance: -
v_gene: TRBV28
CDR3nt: TGTGCCAGCAGTTTAGGCGGGGGGGGTAGACCCTACGAGCAGTACTTC
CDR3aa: CASSLGGGGRPYEQYF

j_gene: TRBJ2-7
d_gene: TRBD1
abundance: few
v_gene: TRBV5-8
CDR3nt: TGTGCCAGCAGCTTGGCCGGGACAGGGATGAGTGAGCAGTACTTC
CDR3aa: CASSLAGTGMSEQYF

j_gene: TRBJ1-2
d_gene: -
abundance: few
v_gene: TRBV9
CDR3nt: TGTGCCAGCAGCGTTAACAGGGAGGGCTATGGCTACACCTTC
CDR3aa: CASSVNREGYGYTF

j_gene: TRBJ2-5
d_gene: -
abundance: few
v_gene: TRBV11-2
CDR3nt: TGTGCCAGCAGCCGGGACCAGAGGGAGACCCAGTACTTC
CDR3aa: CASSRDQRETQYF

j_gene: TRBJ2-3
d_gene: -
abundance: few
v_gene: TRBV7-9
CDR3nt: TGTGCCAGCAGCTTTTCCCGTACACTCACAGATACGCAGTATTTT
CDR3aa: CASSFSRTLTDTQYF

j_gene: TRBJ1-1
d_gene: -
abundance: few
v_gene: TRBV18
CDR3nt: TGTGCCAGCTCACCGGACACCAAAAACACTGAAGCTTTCTTT
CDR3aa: CASSPDTKNTEAFF

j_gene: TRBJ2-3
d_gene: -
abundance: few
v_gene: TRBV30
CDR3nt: TGTGCCTGGAGGGGAAGCGAGGATACGCAGTATTTT
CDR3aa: CAWRGSEDTQYF

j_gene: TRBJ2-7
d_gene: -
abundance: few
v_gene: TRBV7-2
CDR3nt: TGTGCCAGCAGCCGGGACCAGCAGGGCGAGCAGTACTTC
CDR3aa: CASSRDQQGEQYF